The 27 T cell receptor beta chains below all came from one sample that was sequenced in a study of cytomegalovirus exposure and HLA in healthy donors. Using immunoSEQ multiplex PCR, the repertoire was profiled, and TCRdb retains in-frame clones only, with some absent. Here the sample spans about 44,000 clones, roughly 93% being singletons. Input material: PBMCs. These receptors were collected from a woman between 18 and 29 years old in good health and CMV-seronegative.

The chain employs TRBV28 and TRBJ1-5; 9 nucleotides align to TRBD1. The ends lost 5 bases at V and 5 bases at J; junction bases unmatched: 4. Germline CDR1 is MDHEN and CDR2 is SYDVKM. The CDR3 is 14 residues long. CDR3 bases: TGTGCCAGCAGTATGGACAGGGGTGATCAGCCCCAGCATTTT. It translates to CASSMDRGDQPQHF. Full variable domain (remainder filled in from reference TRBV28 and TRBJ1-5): DVKVTQSSRYLVKRTGEKVFLECVQDMDHENMFWYRQDPGLGLRLIYFSYDVKMKEKGDIPEGYSVSREKKERFSLILESASTNQTSMYLCASSMDRGDQPQHFGDGTRLSIL.

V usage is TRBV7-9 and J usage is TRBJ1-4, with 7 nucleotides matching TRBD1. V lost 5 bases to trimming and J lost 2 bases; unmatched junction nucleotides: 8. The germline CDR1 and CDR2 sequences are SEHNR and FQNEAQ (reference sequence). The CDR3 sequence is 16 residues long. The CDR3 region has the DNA TGTGCCAGCAGCCCAACCCTGGACAGGACTAATGAAAAACTGTTTTTT. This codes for CASSPTLDRTNEKLFF. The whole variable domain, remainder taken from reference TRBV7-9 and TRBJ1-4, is DTGVSQNPRHKITKRGQNVTFRCDPISEHNRLYWYRQTLGQGPEFLTYFQNEAQLEKSRLLSDRFSAERPKGSFSTLEIQRTEQGDSAMYLCASSPTLDRTNEKLFFGSGTQLSVL.

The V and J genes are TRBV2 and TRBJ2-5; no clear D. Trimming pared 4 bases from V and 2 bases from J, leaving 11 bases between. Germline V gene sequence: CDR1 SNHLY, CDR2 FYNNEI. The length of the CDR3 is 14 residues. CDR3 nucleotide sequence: TGTGCCAGCAGTGGGATAGGCGGTCAAGAGACCCAGTACTTC. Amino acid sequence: CASSGIGGQETQYF. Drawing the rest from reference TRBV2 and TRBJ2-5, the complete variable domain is EPEVTQTPSHQVTQMGQEVILRCVPISNHLYFYWYRQILGQKVEFLVSFYNNEISEKSEIFDDQFSVERPDGSNFTLKIRSTKLEDSAMYFCASSGIGGQETQYFGPGTRLLVL.

The CDR3 bases are TGTGCCAGCAGTAGCGTATTCCGAGGAGGGGCCAACGTCCTGACTTTC. Amino acids: CASSSVFRGGANVLTF. The chain is built from TRBV28 and TRBJ2-6; D gene uncertain. The CDR3 consists of 16 residues. Germline values: CDR1 MDHEN, CDR2 SYDVKM. V was pared by 5 bases and J by 4 bases, with 15 bases between.

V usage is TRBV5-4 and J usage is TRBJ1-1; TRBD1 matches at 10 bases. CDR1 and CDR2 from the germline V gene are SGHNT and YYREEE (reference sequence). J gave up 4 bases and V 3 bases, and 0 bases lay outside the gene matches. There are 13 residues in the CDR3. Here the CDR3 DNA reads TGTGCCAGCAGCTGGGACAGGGGCACTGAAGCTTTCTTT. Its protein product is CASSWDRGTEAFF.

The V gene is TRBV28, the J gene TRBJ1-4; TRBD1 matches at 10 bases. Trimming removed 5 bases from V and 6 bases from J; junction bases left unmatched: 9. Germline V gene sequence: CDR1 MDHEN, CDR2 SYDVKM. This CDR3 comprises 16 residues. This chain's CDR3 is CASSPPPGTGDEKLFF. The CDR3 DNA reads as TGTGCCAGCAGTCCTCCTCCTGGGACAGGGGATGAAAAACTGTTTTTT.

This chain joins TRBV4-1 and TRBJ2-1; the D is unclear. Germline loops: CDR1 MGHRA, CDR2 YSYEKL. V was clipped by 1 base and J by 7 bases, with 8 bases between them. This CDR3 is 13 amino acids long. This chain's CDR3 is CASSQAGVNEQFF. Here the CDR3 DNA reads TGCGCCAGCAGCCAAGCGGGTGTAAATGAGCAGTTCTTC.

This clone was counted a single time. CDR3 coding DNA: TGTGCCAGCAGCAAAGTGGGGCTCAATGAAAAACTGTTTTTT. This codes for CASSKVGLNEKLFF. The V gene is TRBV21-1, the J gene TRBJ1-4; TRBD1, the table's D call, was not compared with the DNA. TRBV21-1 counts as a pseudogene. CDR3 length: 14 residues.

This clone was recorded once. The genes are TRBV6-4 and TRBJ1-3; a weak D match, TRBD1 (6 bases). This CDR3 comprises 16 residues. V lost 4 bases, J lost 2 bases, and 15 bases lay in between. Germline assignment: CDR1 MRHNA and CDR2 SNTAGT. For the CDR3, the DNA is TGTGCCAGCAGTGCGACAGGTCCTAGCCCTGGAAACACCATATATTTT. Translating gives CASSATGPSPGNTIYF.

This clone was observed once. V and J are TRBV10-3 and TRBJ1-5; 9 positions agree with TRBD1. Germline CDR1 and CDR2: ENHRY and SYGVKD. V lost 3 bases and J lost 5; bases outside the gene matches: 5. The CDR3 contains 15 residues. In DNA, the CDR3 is TGTGCCATCAGTGACACAGGGGGCTGGGATCAGCCCCAGCATTTT. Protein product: CAISDTGGWDQPQHF.

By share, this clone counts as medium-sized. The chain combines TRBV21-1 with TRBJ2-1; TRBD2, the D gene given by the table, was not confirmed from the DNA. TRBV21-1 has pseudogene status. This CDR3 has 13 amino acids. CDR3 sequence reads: CASSKRLVNEQFF. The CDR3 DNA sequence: TGTGCCAGCAGCAAGCGACTAGTGAATGAGCAGTTCTTC.

The CDR3 sequence is CASSLSPGDPYEQYF. The CDR3 DNA follows: TGTGCCAGCAGTTTATCGCCCGGAGATCCCTACGAGCAGTACTTC. The chain employs TRBV27 and TRBJ2-7; D call uncertain. The CDR3 runs 15 residues. From germline, CDR1 is MNHEY and CDR2 SMNVEV (reference sequence). Trimming shortened V by 0 bases and J by 2 bases, and 11 bases separated the two germline ends.

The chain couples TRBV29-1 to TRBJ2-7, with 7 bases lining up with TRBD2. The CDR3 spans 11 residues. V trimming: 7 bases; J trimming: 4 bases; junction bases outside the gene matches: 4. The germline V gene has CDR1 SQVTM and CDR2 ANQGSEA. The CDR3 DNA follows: TGCAGCGCAAGGGAGGGGTACGAGCAGTACTTC. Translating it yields CSAREGYEQYF.

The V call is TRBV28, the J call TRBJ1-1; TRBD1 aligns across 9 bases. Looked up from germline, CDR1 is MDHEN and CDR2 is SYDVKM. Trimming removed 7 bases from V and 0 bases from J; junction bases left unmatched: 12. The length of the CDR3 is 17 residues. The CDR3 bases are TGTGCCAGCATCACAGGGGGCCAAGAGGAGGTGAACACTGAAGCTTTCTTT. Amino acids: CASITGGQEEVNTEAFF.

The CDR3 is CASSEASPTQGYYEQYF. The CDR3 DNA reads as TGTGCCAGCAGTGAAGCGTCCCCCACACAGGGATACTACGAGCAGTACTTC. This chain uses TRBV6-1 with TRBJ2-7, with D possibly TRBD1 on 6 matching bases. The CDR3 spans 17 residues. Per germline, CDR1 MNHNS and CDR2 SASEGT. With 0 bases removed from V and 3 bases from J, the gap between germline ends came to 18 bases.

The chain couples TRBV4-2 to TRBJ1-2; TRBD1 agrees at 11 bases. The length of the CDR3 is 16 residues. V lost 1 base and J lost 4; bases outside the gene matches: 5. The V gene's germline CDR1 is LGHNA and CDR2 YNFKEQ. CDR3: CASSQGEGTGGYGYTF. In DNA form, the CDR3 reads TGTGCCAGCAGCCAAGGGGAGGGGACAGGGGGCTATGGCTACACCTTC.

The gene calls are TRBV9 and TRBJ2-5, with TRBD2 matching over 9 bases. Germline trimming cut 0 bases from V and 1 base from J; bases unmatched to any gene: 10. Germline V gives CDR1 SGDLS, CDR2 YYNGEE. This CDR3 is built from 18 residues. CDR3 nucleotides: TGTGCCAGCAGCGTAGTGGTGGTGAGCGGGGGGCCCCAAGAGACCCAGTACTTC. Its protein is CASSVVVVSGGPQETQYF.

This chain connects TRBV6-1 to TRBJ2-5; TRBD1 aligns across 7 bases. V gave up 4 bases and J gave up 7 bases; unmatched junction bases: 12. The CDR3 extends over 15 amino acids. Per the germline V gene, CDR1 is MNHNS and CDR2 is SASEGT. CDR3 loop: CASSGDRVGGGTQYF. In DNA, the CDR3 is TGTGCCAGCAGTGGAGACAGGGTCGGTGGGGGGACCCAGTACTTC.

The CDR3 protein is CASSSTGRGYTEAFF. The DNA for the CDR3 is TGTGCCAGCAGCTCGACAGGGCGCGGTTACACTGAAGCTTTCTTT. This sequence joins TRBV28 and TRBJ1-1; TRBD1 matches at 7 bases. The germline V gene encodes CDR1 MDHEN and CDR2 SYDVKM. The CDR3 has 15 amino acids. Losses at the gene ends were 6 bases for V and 3 bases for J; bases not matched to a gene: 10.

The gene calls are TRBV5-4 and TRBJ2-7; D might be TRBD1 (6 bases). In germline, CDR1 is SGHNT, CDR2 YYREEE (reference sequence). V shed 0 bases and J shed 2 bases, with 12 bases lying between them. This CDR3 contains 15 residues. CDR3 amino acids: CASSLEGGATYEQYF. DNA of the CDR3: TGTGCCAGCAGCTTGGAAGGGGGTGCGACCTACGAGCAGTACTTC. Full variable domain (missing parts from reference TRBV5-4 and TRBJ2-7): ETGVTQSPTHLIKTRGQQVTLRCSSQSGHNTVSWYQQALGQGPQFIFQYYREEENGRGNFPPRFSGLQFPNYSSELNVNALELDDSALYLCASSLEGGATYEQYFGPGTRLTVT.

The CDR3 here is CASSHSGLHNEQFF. The CDR3 bases are TGCGCCAGCAGCCACTCGGGACTACACAATGAGCAGTTCTTC. The rearrangement links TRBV4-1 to TRBJ2-1, with 7 nucleotides matching TRBD2. The CDR3 consists of 14 residues. The germline CDR1 and CDR2 sequences are MGHRA and YSYEKL. Trimming removed 3 bases from V and 5 bases from J; junction bases left unmatched: 4.

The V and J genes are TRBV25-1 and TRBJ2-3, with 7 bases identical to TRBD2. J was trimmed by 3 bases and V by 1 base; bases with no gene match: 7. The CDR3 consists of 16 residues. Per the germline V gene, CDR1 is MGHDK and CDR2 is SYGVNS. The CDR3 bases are TGTGCCAGCAGTGAATCGGGGGGTTTAACGACAGATACGCAGTATTTT. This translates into CASSESGGLTTDTQYF.

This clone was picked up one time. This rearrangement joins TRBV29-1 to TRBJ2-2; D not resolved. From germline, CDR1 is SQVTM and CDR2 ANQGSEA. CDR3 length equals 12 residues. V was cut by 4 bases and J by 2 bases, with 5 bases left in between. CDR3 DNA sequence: TGCAGCGTTGGTAAAAACACCGGGGAGCTGTTTTTT. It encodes CSVGKNTGELFF.

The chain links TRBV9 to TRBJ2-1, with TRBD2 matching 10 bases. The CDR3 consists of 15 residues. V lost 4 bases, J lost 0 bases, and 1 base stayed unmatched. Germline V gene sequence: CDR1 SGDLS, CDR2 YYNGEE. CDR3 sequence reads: CASSPSGSSYNEQFF. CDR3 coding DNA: TGTGCCAGCAGCCCTAGCGGGAGCTCCTACAATGAGCAGTTCTTC.

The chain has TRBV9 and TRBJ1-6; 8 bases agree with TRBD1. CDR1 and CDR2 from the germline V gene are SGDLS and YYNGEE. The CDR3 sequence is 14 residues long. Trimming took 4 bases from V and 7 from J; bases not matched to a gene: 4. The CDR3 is CASSQQGGNSPLHF. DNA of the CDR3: TGTGCCAGCAGCCAACAGGGGGGGAATTCACCCCTCCACTTT.

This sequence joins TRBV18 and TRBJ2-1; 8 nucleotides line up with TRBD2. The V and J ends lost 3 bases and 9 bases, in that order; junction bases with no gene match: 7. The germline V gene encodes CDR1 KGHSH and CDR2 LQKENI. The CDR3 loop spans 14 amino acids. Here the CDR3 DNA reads TGTGCCAGCTCACCGGTCGGGGGGGGCACTGAGCAGTTCTTC. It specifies CASSPVGGGTEQFF.

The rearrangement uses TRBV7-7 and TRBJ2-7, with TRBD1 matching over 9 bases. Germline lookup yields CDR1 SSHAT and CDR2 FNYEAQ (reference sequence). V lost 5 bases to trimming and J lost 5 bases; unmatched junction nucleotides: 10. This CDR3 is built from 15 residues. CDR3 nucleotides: TGTGCCAGCAGCCCGACAGGGGGTTCGGGTGACGAGCAGTACTTC. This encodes CASSPTGGSGDEQYF.